This paragraph covers one T cell receptor beta chain sequence. Profiled with immunoSEQ multiplex PCR; TCRdb holds only in-frame clones, not every one. This sample has 250,000 to 300,000 clones; approximately 89% occur once, and the top ten carry about 2%. V was clipped by 7 bases and J by 7 bases; unmatched bases: 6. The CDR3 is 15 amino acids. Germline V gives CDR1 SNHLY, CDR2 FYNNEI. In assigning cohorts, the study relied on participant-reported clinical history. This specimen comes from a study of blood T cell repertoires in COVID-19. The specimen sequenced was PBMCs or T cells enriched from blood (not recorded which). This sequence joins TRBV2 and TRBJ2-1; 14 bases agree with TRBD2. The TCR originated in a woman aged 55-70 years who had recovered from COVID-19. CDR3 protein: CASNRLAGGANEQFF. The CDR3 region has the DNA TGTGCCAGCAACAGACTAGCGGGAGGGGCAAATGAGCAGTTCTTC.